This is a list of T cell receptor beta chains from one sample in a study of regulatory T cells in long-lasting Graves disease. Via MiXCR, TCRdb re-called the multiplex PCR reads, giving one row per CDR3 protein. The profile shows around 470,000 distinct CDR3 sequences, around 15% of them singletons. This sample also belongs to another study, concerning T cells in Graves' hyperthyroidism and ophthalmopathy.

This specimen was peripheral blood mononuclear cells (PBMCs), taken at new diagnosis, from a patient treated with antithyroid drugs. These receptor sequences come from a woman aged 45 to 65 with Graves disease. The CDR3 runs from the conserved cysteine through the conserved F or W. A D gene is named only where the DNA matches it firmly. Only part of the rows carry a size: once, few, many, or a class if the clone is expanded.

J: TRBJ2-5; D: NA; V: TRBV28; size: many; DNA: TGTGCCAGCAGTTTTGGAACGGCTGGAGAGACCCAGTACTTC; CDR3: CASSFGTAGETQYF
J: TRBJ2-1; D: NA; V: TRBV6-1; size: many; DNA: TGTGCCAGCAGTGAAGCGGGGTTGGGTGCCGGTTCCAATGAGCAGTTCTTC; CDR3: CASSEAGLGAGSNEQFF
J: TRBJ2-7; D: TRBD2; V: TRBV6-1; size: many; DNA: TGTGCCAGCTCCGGCGGGAGGTTTCCTTACGAGCAGTACTTC; CDR3: CASSGGRFPYEQYF
J: TRBJ2-5; D: TRBD1; V: TRBV18; size: few; DNA: TGTGCCAGCTCAGGACAGGGGAACCAAGAGACCCAGTACTTC; CDR3: CASSGQGNQETQYF
J: TRBJ1-5; D: NA; V: TRBV24-1; size: many; DNA: TGTGCCACCAGTGATTCTGGGACTGGCTCGCCGCGCCCCCAGCATTTT; CDR3: CATSDSGTGSPRPQHF
J: TRBJ2-5; D: TRBD2; V: TRBV20-1; size: few; DNA: TGCAGTGCTAGTATAACTAGCGGGGGTGAGACCCAGTACTTC; CDR3: CSASITSGGETQYF
J: TRBJ2-2; D: NA; V: TRBV3-1; size: many; DNA: TGTGCCAGCAGCCATCGGCACACCGGGGAGCTGTTTTTT; CDR3: CASSHRHTGELFF
J: TRBJ2-2; D: NA; V: TRBV5-1; size: many; DNA: TGCGCCAGCAGCGCGAACAGGGCCTTCACCCCCGGGGAGCTGTTTTTT; CDR3: CASSANRAFTPGELFF
J: TRBJ1-4; D: NA; V: TRBV11-2; size: many; DNA: TGTGCCAGCAGATCGGGCCCCAAACTGTTTTTT; CDR3: CASRSGPKLFF
J: TRBJ2-1; D: NA; V: TRBV9; size: many; DNA: TGTGCCAGCAGCCCCCCCTATGGGCGTTCCGGTGAGCAGTTCTTC; CDR3: CASSPPYGRSGEQFF
J: TRBJ2-7; D: NA; V: TRBV9; size: NA; DNA: TGTGCCAGCAGCGTAGGGAGTAGCCTGGGGTCCTACGAGCAGTACTTC; CDR3: CASSVGSSLGSYEQYF
J: TRBJ1-1; D: NA; V: TRBV19; size: few; DNA: TGTGCCAGCCGAGGGCTTATGAACACTGAAGCTTTCTTT; CDR3: CASRGLMNTEAFF
J: TRBJ1-4; D: TRBD1; V: TRBV20-1; size: many; DNA: TGCAGTGCCTCCGGGACAGGGGAGGAAAAACTGTTTTTT; CDR3: CSASGTGEEKLFF
J: TRBJ2-3; D: NA; V: TRBV10-2; size: many; DNA: TGCGCCAGCAGTGTCCGGGACCTTGCTAGCACAGATACGCAGTATTTT; CDR3: CASSVRDLASTDTQYF
J: TRBJ1-6; D: NA; V: TRBV6-1; size: few; DNA: TGTGCCAGCAGCTTCCTCGGGTCACCCCTCCACTTT; CDR3: CASSFLGSPLHF
J: TRBJ2-1; D: NA; V: TRBV11-2; size: many; DNA: TGTGCCAGCAGCACCCACCGCGGGACGACCTACAATGAGCAGTTCTTC; CDR3: CASSTHRGTTYNEQFF
J: TRBJ2-2; D: TRBD2; V: TRBV4-1; size: NA; DNA: TGCGCCAGCAGCCAAGGCGGACTAGCGGATAACACCGGGGAGCTGTTTTTT; CDR3: CASSQGGLADNTGELFF
J: TRBJ2-7; D: NA; V: TRBV20-1; size: few; DNA: TGCAGTGCTTATCCGGGAGCCGGCTCCTACGAGCAGTACTTC; CDR3: CSAYPGAGSYEQYF
J: TRBJ2-1; D: TRBD2; V: TRBV5-1; size: many; DNA: TGCGCCAGCAGCCCGGGGACCCTAGCGGGAAACGCCAATGAGCAGTTCTTC; CDR3: CASSPGTLAGNANEQFF
J: TRBJ1-5; D: TRBD1; V: TRBV6-2/TRBV6-3; size: many; DNA: TGTGCCAGCAGTTCCGGGACAGGGGATGGGCACCACACTGATCAGCCCCAGCATTTT; CDR3: CASSSGTGDGHHTDQPQHF
J: TRBJ2-3; D: TRBD1; V: TRBV12-3/TRBV12-4; size: many; DNA: TGTGCCAGCAGTTCCTGGGACAGGGTAACAGATACGCAGTATTTT; CDR3: CASSSWDRVTDTQYF
J: TRBJ2-1; D: TRBD1; V: TRBV28; size: many; DNA: TGTGCCAGCAGCCGCGGGACAGGGGGCAATGAGCAGTTCTTC; CDR3: CASSRGTGGNEQFF
J: TRBJ2-1; D: NA; V: TRBV11-3; size: NA; DNA: TGTGCCAGCAGCTTAGATTTGGGGGTTGGCGGAGCCTCATACAATGAGCAGTTCTTC; CDR3: CASSLDLGVGGASYNEQFF
J: TRBJ2-6; D: NA; V: TRBV6-5; size: NA; DNA: TGTGCCAGCAGTTACGGATCCTCCTCTGGGGCCAACGTCCTGACTTTC; CDR3: CASSYGSSSGANVLTF
J: TRBJ2-1; D: NA; V: TRBV7-9; size: many; DNA: TGTGCCAGCAGCCAAGAGAGACTACCACCCTACAATGAGCAGTTCTTC; CDR3: CASSQERLPPYNEQFF